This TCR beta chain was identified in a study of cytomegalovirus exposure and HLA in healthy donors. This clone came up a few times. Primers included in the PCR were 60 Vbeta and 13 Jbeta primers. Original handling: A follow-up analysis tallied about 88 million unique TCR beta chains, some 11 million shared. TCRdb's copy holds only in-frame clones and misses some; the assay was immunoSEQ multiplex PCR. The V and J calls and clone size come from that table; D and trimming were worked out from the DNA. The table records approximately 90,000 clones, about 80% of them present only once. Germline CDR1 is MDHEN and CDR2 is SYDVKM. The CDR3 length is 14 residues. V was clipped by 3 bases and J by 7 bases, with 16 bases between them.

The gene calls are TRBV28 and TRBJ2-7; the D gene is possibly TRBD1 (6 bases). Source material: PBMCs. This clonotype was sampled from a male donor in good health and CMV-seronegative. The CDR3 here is CASSFNWGLGEQYF. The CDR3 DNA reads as TGTGCCAGCAGTTTTAATTGGGGGCTTGGGGAGCAGTACTTC. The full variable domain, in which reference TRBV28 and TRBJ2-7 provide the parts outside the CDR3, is DVKVTQSSRYLVKRTGEKVFLECVQDMDHENMFWYRQDPGLGLRLIYFSYDVKMKEKGDIPEGYSVSREKKERFSLILESASTNQTSMYLCASSFNWGLGEQYFGPGTRLTVT.